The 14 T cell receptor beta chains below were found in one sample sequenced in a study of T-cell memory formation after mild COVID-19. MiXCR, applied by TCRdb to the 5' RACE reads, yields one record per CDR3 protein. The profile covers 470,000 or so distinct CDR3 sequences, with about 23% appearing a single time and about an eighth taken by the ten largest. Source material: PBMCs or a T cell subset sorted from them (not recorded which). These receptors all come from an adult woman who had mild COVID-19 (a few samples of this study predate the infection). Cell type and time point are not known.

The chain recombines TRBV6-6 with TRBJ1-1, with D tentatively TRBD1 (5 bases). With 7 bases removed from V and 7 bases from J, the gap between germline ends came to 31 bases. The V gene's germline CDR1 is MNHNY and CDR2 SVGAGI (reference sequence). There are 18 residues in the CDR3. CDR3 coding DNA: TGTGCCAGCAAGCCCCCCCTAACGACCGCGACCGACAGCCGTGAAGCTTTCTTT. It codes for CASKPPLTTATDSREAFF.

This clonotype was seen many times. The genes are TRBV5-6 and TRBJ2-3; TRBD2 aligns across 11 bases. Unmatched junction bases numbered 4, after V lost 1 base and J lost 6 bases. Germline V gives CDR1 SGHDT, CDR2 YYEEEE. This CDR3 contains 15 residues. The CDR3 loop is CASSLSLAGADTQYF. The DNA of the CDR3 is TGTGCCAGCAGCTTGTCACTAGCGGGAGCGGATACGCAGTATTTT. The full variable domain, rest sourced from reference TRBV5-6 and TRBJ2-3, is DAGVTQSPTHLIKTRGQQVTLRCSPKSGHDTVSWYQQALGQGPQFIFQYYEEEERQRGNFPDRFSGHQFPNYSSELNVNALLLGDSALYLCASSLSLAGADTQYFGPGTRLTVL.

The CDR3 protein is CASSVASHTGELFF. For the CDR3, the DNA is TGTGCCAGCAGCGTAGCCTCCCACACCGGGGAGCTGTTTTTT. The chain couples TRBV9 to TRBJ2-2; D not certain. This CDR3 region has 14 residues. The V end was cut by 0 bases, the J end by 3 bases, with 6 bases between. The germline gives CDR1 SGDLS, CDR2 YYNGEE.

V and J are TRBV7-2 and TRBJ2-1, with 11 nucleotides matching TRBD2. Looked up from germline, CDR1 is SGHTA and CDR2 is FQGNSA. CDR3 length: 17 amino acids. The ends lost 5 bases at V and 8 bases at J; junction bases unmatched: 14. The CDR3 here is CASSAPGLAGGPHEQFF. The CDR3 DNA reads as TGTGCCAGCAGCGCCCCGGGGTTAGCGGGAGGGCCTCATGAGCAGTTCTTC.

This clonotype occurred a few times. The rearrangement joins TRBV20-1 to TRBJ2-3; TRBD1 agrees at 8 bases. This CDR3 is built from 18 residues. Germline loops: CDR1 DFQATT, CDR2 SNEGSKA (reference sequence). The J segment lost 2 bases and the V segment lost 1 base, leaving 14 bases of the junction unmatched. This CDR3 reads CSARGQGARLGITDTQYF. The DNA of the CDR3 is TGCAGTGCTAGAGGGCAGGGGGCCCGGCTGGGAATCACAGATACGCAGTATTTT.

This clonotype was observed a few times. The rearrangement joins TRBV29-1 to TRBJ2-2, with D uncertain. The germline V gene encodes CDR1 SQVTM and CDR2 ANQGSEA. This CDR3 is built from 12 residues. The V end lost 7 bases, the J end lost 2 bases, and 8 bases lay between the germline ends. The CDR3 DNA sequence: TGCAGCGCCGCACCAAACACCGGGGAGCTGTTTTTT. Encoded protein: CSAAPNTGELFF.

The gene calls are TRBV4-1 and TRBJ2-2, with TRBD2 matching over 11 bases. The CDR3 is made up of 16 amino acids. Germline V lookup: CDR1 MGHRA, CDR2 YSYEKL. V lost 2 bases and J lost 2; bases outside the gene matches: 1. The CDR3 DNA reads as TGCGCCAGCAGCCAACTAGCGGGGGGCAACACCGGGGAGCTGTTTTTT. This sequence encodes CASSQLAGGNTGELFF.

The CDR3 DNA is TGTGCCAGCACCTCCTCGGGACAGCTTAACTATGGCTACACCTTC. It encodes CASTSSGQLNYGYTF. This rearrangement joins TRBV9 to TRBJ1-2; TRBD1 matches at 7 bases. CDR1 and CDR2 (germline): SGDLS, YYNGEE. The CDR3 is made up of 15 amino acids. V was pared by 6 bases and J by 1 base, with 9 bases of the junction left unmatched.

CDR3 nucleotide sequence: TGTGCCAGCAGTTTAGGGGTGGGGGGAGACCACACCTACGAGCAGTACTTC. Its protein product is CASSLGVGGDHTYEQYF. This rearrangement joins TRBV12-3 or TRBV12-4 to TRBJ2-7, with a possible D match to TRBD2 (6 bases). The CDR3 runs to 17 residues. V was pared by 1 base and J by 2 bases, with 18 bases between.

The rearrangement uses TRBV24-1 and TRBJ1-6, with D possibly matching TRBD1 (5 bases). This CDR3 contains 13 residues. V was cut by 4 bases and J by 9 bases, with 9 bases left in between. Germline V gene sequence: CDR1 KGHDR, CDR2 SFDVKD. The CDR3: CATSDRDGSPLHF. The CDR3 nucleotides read TGTGCCACCAGTGACCGGGACGGTTCACCCCTCCACTTT.

Written as DNA, the CDR3 is TGTGCCAGCAGCTATGTGGGGACTAATCAAGAGACCCAGTACTTC. Translating it yields CASSYVGTNQETQYF. This chain links TRBV7-2 with TRBJ2-5; 7 positions match TRBD2. Losses at the gene ends were 4 bases for V and 2 bases for J; bases not matched to a gene: 7. There are 15 residues in the CDR3. CDR1 and CDR2 (germline): SGHTA, FQGNSA.

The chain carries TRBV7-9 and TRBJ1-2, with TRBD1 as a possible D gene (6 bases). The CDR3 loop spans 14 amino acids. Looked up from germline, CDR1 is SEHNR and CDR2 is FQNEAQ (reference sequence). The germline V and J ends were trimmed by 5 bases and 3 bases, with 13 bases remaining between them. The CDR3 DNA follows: TGTGCCAGCAGCGGGCGGACAGATTACTATGGCTACACCTTC. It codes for CASSGRTDYYGYTF.

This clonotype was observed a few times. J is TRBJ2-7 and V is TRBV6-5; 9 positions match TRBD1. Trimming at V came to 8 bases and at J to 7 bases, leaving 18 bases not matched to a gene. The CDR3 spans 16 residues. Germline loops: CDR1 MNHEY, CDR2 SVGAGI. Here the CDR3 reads CASAPGTPGQGREQYF. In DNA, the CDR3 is TGTGCCAGCGCGCCGGGAACCCCGGGACAGGGTAGGGAGCAGTACTTC.

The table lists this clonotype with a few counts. The CDR3 DNA reads TGTGCCAGCAGTAACCCCGGGACTCCCCCGTATTTT. This sequence encodes CASSNPGTPPYF. The chain carries TRBV6-5 and TRBJ2-3; the D gene is possibly TRBD2 (6 bases). The CDR3 sequence is 12 residues long. Trimming pared 5 bases from V and 14 bases from J, leaving 17 bases between. Germline CDR1 reads MNHEY; CDR2 reads SVGAGI.